These 10 T cell receptor beta chains originate from one sample sequenced in a study of radiotherapy plus CTLA-4 blockade in lung cancer. Generated by immunoSEQ multiplex PCR, the TCRdb table keeps only in-frame clones and is missing some. This table has 85,000 to 95,000 clones, roughly 80% appearing once. The material sequenced was peripheral blood, taken from a patient treated with radiotherapy plus ipilimumab. The receptor source for this set is a human donor with non-small cell lung cancer that progressed on radiotherapy plus ipilimumab.

V usage is TRBV15 and J usage is TRBJ2-3, with TRBD1 matching 9 bases. The V and J ends lost 6 bases and 3 bases, in that order; junction bases with no gene match: 7. The germline V gene encodes CDR1 LNHNV and CDR2 YYDKDF (reference sequence). This CDR3 is built from 15 residues. CDR3 loop: CATSRDRVGTDTQYF. The CDR3 nucleotides read TGTGCCACCAGTAGGGACAGGGTAGGGACAGATACGCAGTATTTT.

Only one count was recorded for this clone. CDR3 amino acids: CASSLHSLAERRETQYF. The DNA for the CDR3 is TGTGCCAGCAGTTTACACTCACTAGCGGAGAGGAGAGAGACCCAGTACTTC. V is TRBV28 and J is TRBJ2-5; 8 bases match TRBD2. Trimming took 2 bases from V and 4 from J; bases not matched to a gene: 12. This CDR3 is 17 amino acids long. Germline loops: CDR1 MDHEN, CDR2 SYDVKM.

The chain joins TRBV30 to TRBJ1-4, with D uncertain. The length of the CDR3 is 13 residues. CDR1 GTSNPN and CDR2 SVGIG come from the germline V gene (reference sequence). V dropped 2 bases and J dropped 3 bases, with 7 bases sitting between them. CDR3 sequence (DNA): TGTGCCTGGAGTTTTTTGGCTAATGAAAAACTGTTTTTT. The encoded protein is CAWSFLANEKLFF. Drawing the rest from reference TRBV30 and TRBJ1-4, the complete variable domain is SQTIHQWPATLVQPVGSPLSLECTVEGTSNPNLYWYRQAAGRGLQLLFYSVGIGQISSEVPQNLSASRPQDRQFILSSKKLLLSDSGFYLCAWSFLANEKLFFGSGTQLSVL.

J is TRBJ2-7 and V is TRBV30, with 8 bases lining up with TRBD2. Losses at the gene ends were 1 base for V and 6 bases for J; bases not matched to a gene: 5. This CDR3 comprises 13 residues. Germline values: CDR1 GTSNPN, CDR2 SVGIG (reference sequence). CDR3 amino acids: CAWSASGSGEQYF. CDR3 nucleotide sequence: TGTGCCTGGAGTGCAAGCGGGAGCGGCGAGCAGTACTTC.

J is TRBJ1-4 and V is TRBV28; 11 nucleotides match TRBD1. The CDR3 totals 15 residues. Germline assignment: CDR1 MDHEN and CDR2 SYDVKM. V lost 6 bases and J lost 5; bases outside the gene matches: 5. As DNA, the CDR3 is TGTGCCAGCAGCCCCGGGACAGGGGGGAATGAAAAACTGTTTTTT. This codes for CASSPGTGGNEKLFF.

The table lists this clone with a few counts. The V gene is TRBV6-4, the J gene TRBJ2-2, with D possibly matching TRBD2 (6 bases). V dropped 4 bases and J dropped 3 bases, with 6 bases sitting between them. CDR1 and CDR2 from the germline V gene are MRHNA and SNTAGT. The CDR3 runs to 13 residues. The CDR3: CASSAGDTGELFF. For the CDR3, the DNA is TGTGCCAGCAGTGCGGGAGACACCGGGGAGCTGTTTTTT.

The rearrangement links TRBV7-9 to TRBJ2-5; D is unresolved. V was trimmed by 2 bases and J by 13 bases, leaving 14 bases between them. The CDR3 extends over 12 amino acids. Germline V gene lookup returns CDR1 SEHNR and CDR2 FQNEAQ (reference sequence). This CDR3 is CASSLLEQNGYF. The CDR3 coding sequence is TGTGCCAGCAGCTTATTAGAACAGAATGGGTACTTC.

The chain recombines TRBV5-6 with TRBJ2-5; no clear D. Germline CDR1 is SGHDT and CDR2 is YYEEEE. The V gene lost 2 bases and the J gene lost 3 bases, with 8 bases spanning the gap. The CDR3 spans 13 residues. CDR3 sequence: CASSFRLKETQYF. In DNA form, the CDR3 reads TGTGCCAGCAGCTTTCGACTCAAAGAGACCCAGTACTTC.

The chain uses TRBV6-5 and TRBJ2-5; 7 positions agree with TRBD1. CDR3 length: 15 residues. The ends lost 2 bases at V and 5 bases at J; junction bases unmatched: 8. The germline V gene has CDR1 MNHEY and CDR2 SVGAGI. The CDR3 nucleotides are TGTGCCAGCAGTTACGGGACAGTAGGATTTGAGACCCAGTACTTC. Translating it yields CASSYGTVGFETQYF.

This rearrangement joins TRBV4-1 to TRBJ1-5, with D unclear. Germline CDR1 is MGHRA and CDR2 is YSYEKL. The CDR3 length is 13 residues. V lost 5 bases to trimming and J lost 3 bases, with 8 bases between them. The CDR3 nucleotides are TGCGCCAGCAGCTCCCGAGACAATCAGCCCCAGCATTTT. It translates to CASSSRDNQPQHF.